The T cell receptor (beta chain) under discussion was sequenced for a study of blood T cell repertoires in COVID-19. Looking at the study overall: Samples of COVID-19 (acute and convalescent) were obtained from the United States, Italy and Spain.

V was trimmed by 2 bases and J by 7 bases, leaving 9 bases between them. Per the germline V gene, CDR1 is MNHEY and CDR2 is SVGAGI. The CDR3 is 13 residues long. In the original analysis: Estimation of nucleated cell counts was performed using reference gene primer amplification. Repertoires were generated with immunoSEQ multiplex PCR, while TCRdb's copy carries only in-frame clones and drops some. That table gives V, J and clone size, and the DNA gave D and trimming. Among 380,000 or so clones listed, roughly 86% were seen once. Assignments of participants to cohorts depended upon their own reported clinical history. Two consecutive negative NP/OP PCR tests, clearance, or resolved symptoms defined Cohort 3 recovery. As for this clone: The sample carries other DNA sequences with the same CDR3.

This sequence originates from a man between 25 and 39 years old who had recovered from COVID-19. Input material: PBMCs or T cells enriched from blood (not recorded which). The rearrangement joins TRBV6-5 to TRBJ1-5, with D perhaps TRBD1 (6 bases). Here the CDR3 DNA reads TGTGCCAGCAGTTACGGTGGGGGCCAGCCCCAGCATTTT. Translated: CASSYGGGQPQHF.